This T cell receptor (beta chain) was recorded in a study of blood T cell repertoires in COVID-19. The data were produced by immunoSEQ multiplex PCR, yet TCRdb's version contains in-frame clones alone and is incomplete. This sample yields roughly 110,000 clones, of which 75% to 90% are seen a single time; roughly 5% belongs to the top ten. This clone occurred once. The V end was cut by 4 bases, the J end by 1 base, with 12 bases between. This CDR3 region has 15 residues. From germline, CDR1 is SGHRS and CDR2 YFSETQ. This TCR was recovered from a woman aged 55-69 years with COVID-19, enrolled during active disease. Sequencing was done on a sample of peripheral blood. J is TRBJ2-4 and V is TRBV5-1, with D maybe TRBD1 (5 bases). The CDR3 loop is CASSPDIRAKNIQYF. CDR3 bases: TGCGCCAGCAGCCCGGACATTCGGGCCAAAAACATTCAGTACTTC.